This TCR beta chain derives from a study of T cell responses to AZD1222 COVID-19 vaccine. Study findings and constraints: Repertoires in all cases were sampled only once the peak T cell response had passed.

Profiling relied on immunoSEQ multiplex PCR, and the TCRdb table lists in-frame clones only, not all of them. The sample holds approximately 130,000 clones, roughly 93% seen once. Note on this clone: The antigen remains undetermined.

This CDR3 is 13 amino acids long. With 4 bases clipped from V and 8 bases from J, the junction kept 3 bases outside the gene matches. The germline V gene has CDR1 SGHTS and CDR2 YDEGEE. The starting material was peripheral blood, obtained on day 0 of AZD1222 vaccination. V and J are TRBV5-8 and TRBJ1-6, with TRBD1 identical over 7 bases. The sequence derives from an adult in good health. The CDR3 DNA reads TGTGCCAGCAGCACTGACAGGGATTCACCCCTCCACTTT. Translated: CASSTDRDSPLHF. Using reference TRBV5-8 and TRBJ1-6 for the parts outside the CDR3, the full variable domain is EAGVTQSPTHLIKTRGQQATLRCSPISGHTSVYWYQQALGLGLQFLLWYDEGEERNRGNFPPRFSGRQFPNYSSELNVNALELEDSALYLCASSTDRDSPLHFGNGTRLTVT.